A single sample gave rise to the 27 T cell receptor beta chains below, sequenced in a study of cytotoxic CD8 clonotypes in ibrutinib-treated CLL listed by TCRdb under 2021. To prepare the library, the immunoSEQ multiplex PCR assay was applied. TCRdb's version of the immuneACCESS table is confined to in-frame rearrangements and falls short of the full clone set. An unresolved V gene accounts for under half of the shortfall where checked; the remainder is of unknown origin. This sample lists 130,000 or so clones; approximately 75% were detected once. The ten largest clonotypes hold around 30% of the sample. The sample's time point label is to be understood as: eleven to twelve months on ibrutinib. The sample here was PBMCs, taken after 12 months of ibrutinib treatment. Receptors originate from a human donor with chronic lymphocytic leukemia.

The genes are TRBV6-1 and TRBJ1-5; no clear D gene. The germline V gene has CDR1 MNHNS and CDR2 SASEGT. This CDR3 comprises 14 residues. Trimming shortened V by 2 bases and J by 5 bases, and 10 bases separated the two germline ends. The CDR3 sequence: CASSEQWNYQPQHF. CDR3 coding DNA: TGTGCCAGCAGTGAACAGTGGAACTATCAGCCCCAGCATTTT.

In its sample, this clone was seen once. J is TRBJ2-3 and V is TRBV10-3, with 12 bases identical to TRBD2. CDR3 length: 18 amino acids. Germline CDR1 reads ENHRY; CDR2 reads SYGVKD. V trimming: 2 bases; J trimming: 0 bases; junction bases outside the gene matches: 6. The DNA of the CDR3 is TGTGCCATCAGTGAGCGGACTAGCGGGATGCCTAGCACAGATACGCAGTATTTT. Protein product: CAISERTSGMPSTDTQYF.

V gene TRBV9 combines with J gene TRBJ2-1; 13 nucleotides line up with TRBD2. J lost 10 bases, V lost 3 bases, and 7 bases had no gene match. The CDR3 runs to 15 residues. Germline CDR1 reads SGDLS; CDR2 reads YYNGEE. The CDR3 bases are TGTGCCAGCAGCGCTTGGACTAGCGGGAGATCAGAGCAGTTCTTC. Its protein product is CASSAWTSGRSEQFF.

The chain recombines TRBV7-2 with TRBJ1-2; unclear D gene. Germline V gene data show CDR1 as SGHTA and CDR2 as FQGNSA. This CDR3 is built from 13 residues. The ends were cut back, 5 bases at V and 4 bases at J, with 11 bases in the middle. The CDR3 protein is CASSRRKSYGYTF. The CDR3 DNA reads TGTGCCAGCAGCCGAAGAAAGAGCTATGGCTACACCTTC.

Concerning this clone itself: One end of the junction is discordant with germline, which a read error may explain. The chain joins TRBV10-2 to TRBJ2-2; D call uncertain. Germline CDR1 reads WSHSY; CDR2 reads SAAADI. The CDR3 runs 14 residues. DNA for the CDR3: TGCGCCAGCACCGGCCTAGACCACACCCGGGAGCTGTTTTTT. It codes for CASTGLDHTRELFF.

This clone was seen just once. V and J are TRBV6-5 and TRBJ2-5, with a weak D call TRBD1 (6 bases). The CDR3 is made up of 13 amino acids. Trimming took 5 bases from V and 2 from J, leaving 9 bases between them. Germline values: CDR1 MNHEY, CDR2 SVGAGI. The CDR3 bases are TGTGCCAGCAGTAGGGACATGCAAGAGACCCAGTACTTC. It yields the protein CASSRDMQETQYF.

The chain links TRBV11-2 to TRBJ1-1; maybe TRBD1 (5 bases). V was pared by 6 bases and J by 10 bases, with 12 bases between. Per germline, CDR1 SGHAT and CDR2 FQNNGV. This CDR3 comprises 11 residues. In DNA form, the CDR3 reads TGTGCCAGCAGGGGGGTAGGGTTAGCTTTCTTT. It codes for CASRGVGLAFF.

V gene TRBV28 combines with J gene TRBJ1-2, with D maybe TRBD1 (5 bases). Trimming pared 5 bases from V and 6 bases from J, leaving 16 bases between. Germline CDR1 reads MDHEN; CDR2 reads SYDVKM. The CDR3 has 14 residues. CDR3 in amino acids: CASSPLKRGHGYTF. The CDR3 DNA sequence: TGTGCCAGCAGTCCCCTAAAGAGGGGCCATGGCTACACCTTC.

This chain uses TRBV5-5 with TRBJ1-6; D gene unclear. CDR1 SGHKS and CDR2 YYEKEE come from the germline V gene (reference sequence). CDR3 length: 13 amino acids. Trimming stripped 0 bases from V and 9 bases from J, with 7 bases between. This CDR3 is CASSLAAGSPLHF. The CDR3, as DNA: TGTGCCAGCAGCTTGGCTGCGGGTTCACCCCTCCACTTT.

This clone was detected once. V and J are TRBV4-1 and TRBJ2-3; D unclear. The CDR3 spans 13 residues. V was pared by 3 bases and J by 2 bases, with 6 bases between. Germline CDR1 and CDR2: MGHRA and YSYEKL. As DNA, the CDR3 is TGCGCCAGCAGCCAGCCTACCACAGATACGCAGTATTTT. Protein: CASSQPTTDTQYF.

The chain recombines TRBV6-1 with TRBJ1-5; no clear D. The V gene lost 5 bases and the J gene lost 1 base, with 6 bases spanning the gap. Germline lookup yields CDR1 MNHNS and CDR2 SASEGT. The CDR3 length is 13 residues. The CDR3 DNA is TGTGCCAGCAGTCATGGGAGCAATCAGCCCCAGCATTTT. This sequence encodes CASSHGSNQPQHF.

The J gene is TRBJ2-2, the V gene TRBV9, with 11 bases lining up with TRBD2. The CDR3 is made up of 18 amino acids. Germline trimming cut 4 bases from V and 4 bases from J; bases unmatched to any gene: 12. Germline CDR1 reads SGDLS; CDR2 reads YYNGEE. CDR3 nucleotide sequence: TGTGCCAGCAGCCCTCGTACCGGGACTAGCGGTATCACCGGGGAGCTGTTTTTT. Its translation is CASSPRTGTSGITGELFF.

In this sample, this clone turned up a few times. The chain employs TRBV7-9 and TRBJ1-4; TRBD1 might be the D (6 bases). CDR1 SEHNR and CDR2 FQNEAQ come from the germline V gene (reference sequence). The CDR3 spans 15 residues. Trimming removed 2 bases at V and 6 bases at J, with 13 bases between. CDR3 region: CASSLMGARDEKLFF. CDR3 sequence (DNA): TGTGCCAGCAGCTTAATGGGGGCTCGGGATGAAAAACTGTTTTTT.

This sequence joins TRBV7-3 and TRBJ2-6; unclear D gene. Trimming shortened V by 7 bases and J by 0 bases, and 7 bases separated the two germline ends. Germline CDR1 reads SGHTA; CDR2 reads FQGTGA. The CDR3 sequence is 14 residues long. The CDR3 sequence: CASTPGSGANVLTF. The CDR3 DNA reads TGTGCCAGCACCCCCGGCTCTGGGGCCAACGTCCTGACTTTC.

This chain connects TRBV11-1 to TRBJ2-3; 7 bases align to TRBD2. With V trimmed by 6 bases and J by 2 bases, 17 bases remained unmatched. The CDR3 loop spans 18 amino acids. Germline CDR1 reads SGHAT; CDR2 reads FQDESV (reference sequence). CDR3 protein: CASRSTRGSREVTDTQYF. For the CDR3, the DNA is TGTGCCAGCAGGTCAACGCGGGGGTCCCGGGAGGTCACAGATACGCAGTATTTT.

The rearrangement uses TRBV7-9 and TRBJ1-2; perhaps TRBD1 as D (6 bases). There are 12 residues in the CDR3. V lost 5 bases and J lost 5, with 9 bases in between. Germline V gives CDR1 SEHNR, CDR2 FQNEAQ (reference sequence). DNA for the CDR3: TGTGCCAGCAGCCCCACAGGGTATGGCTACACCTTC. Translating gives CASSPTGYGYTF.

The V and J genes are TRBV6-4 and TRBJ1-4; no reliable D call. The V gene lost 2 bases and the J gene lost 7 bases, with 14 bases spanning the gap. Per the germline V gene, CDR1 is MRHNA and CDR2 is SNTAGT. This CDR3 comprises 15 residues. CDR3 in DNA: TGTGCCAGCAGTGACAGGGTAGTTTTGAGTGAAAAACTGTTTTTT. Protein product: CASSDRVVLSEKLFF.

The chain combines TRBV12-1 with TRBJ2-5; the DNA was not used to check the table's D call, TRBD2. TRBV12-1 is a listed pseudogene. This CDR3 region has 16 residues. The CDR3 loop reads CASSRRGGPLQETQYF. CDR3 sequence (DNA): TGTGCCAGCAGTCGCCGGGGGGGGCCTCTCCAAGAGACCCAGTACTTC.

This chain connects TRBV4-1 to TRBJ2-1; 7 bases agree with TRBD2. V lost 2 bases and J lost 7; bases outside the gene matches: 8. Germline CDR1 reads MGHRA; CDR2 reads YSYEKL. This CDR3 region has 15 residues. The chain's CDR3 is CASSQWWEGPNEQFF. The CDR3 DNA reads as TGCGCCAGCAGCCAATGGTGGGAGGGCCCGAATGAGCAGTTCTTC.

This clone has only a few counts. The CDR3 DNA sequence: TGTGCCAGCAGTTTCTCCCAGGGTAGAGGCTACGAGCAGTACTTC. Its protein is CASSFSQGRGYEQYF. This chain connects TRBV27 to TRBJ2-7; the D gene is possibly TRBD1 (5 bases). Germline values: CDR1 MNHEY, CDR2 SMNVEV (reference sequence). The CDR3 is 15 amino acids. V dropped 3 bases and J dropped 3 bases, with 15 bases sitting between them.

The chain employs TRBV5-6 and TRBJ2-7, with unresolved D. In germline, CDR1 is SGHDT, CDR2 YYEEEE. V gave up 0 bases and J gave up 2 bases, with 0 bases separating them. The CDR3 spans 11 residues. CDR3 DNA sequence: TGTGCCAGCAGCTTGGCCTACGAGCAGTACTTC. This encodes CASSLAYEQYF. The whole variable domain, filled in from reference TRBV5-6 and TRBJ2-7, reads DAGVTQSPTHLIKTRGQQVTLRCSPKSGHDTVSWYQQALGQGPQFIFQYYEEEERQRGNFPDRFSGHQFPNYSSELNVNALLLGDSALYLCASSLAYEQYFGPGTRLTVT.

This chain joins TRBV7-6 and TRBJ1-1, with 8 bases lining up with TRBD1. The CDR3 sequence is 15 residues long. The ends lost 5 bases at V and 1 base at J; junction bases unmatched: 6. From germline, CDR1 is SGHVS and CDR2 FNYEAQ. CDR3 coding DNA: TGTGCCAGCAGCCCGCGGACAGGGACGAACACTGAAGCTTTCTTT. This sequence encodes CASSPRTGTNTEAFF.

The V and J genes are TRBV6-5 and TRBJ1-2; weak D call: TRBD1 (5 bases). Germline V CDR1 and CDR2: MNHEY, SVGAGI. V lost 0 bases, J lost 5 bases, and 10 bases lay in between. The CDR3 covers 14 residues. CDR3 loop: CASSYSSTDYGYTF. The CDR3 nucleotides read TGTGCCAGCAGTTACTCATCGACAGATTATGGCTACACCTTC.

The chain uses TRBV28 and TRBJ1-5; 7 bases align to TRBD1. Germline V gives CDR1 MDHEN, CDR2 SYDVKM. J was trimmed by 2 bases and V by 8 bases; bases with no gene match: 3. The CDR3 has 13 residues. For the CDR3, the DNA is TGTGCCAGCCAAACAGGGGGCAATCAGCCCCAGCATTTT. Translation: CASQTGGNQPQHF.

The rearrangement joins TRBV5-1 to TRBJ2-5, with unresolved D. Trimming stripped 1 base from V and 3 bases from J, with 10 bases between. Germline-derived CDR1 and CDR2 are SGHRS and YFSETQ. The CDR3 spans 14 residues. CDR3 region: CASSLSLGEETQYF. CDR3 DNA sequence: TGCGCCAGCAGCTTGTCTCTCGGTGAAGAGACCCAGTACTTC.

This sequence joins TRBV19 and TRBJ1-1; D is ambiguous. The CDR3 is 12 residues long. Per the germline V gene, CDR1 is LNHDA and CDR2 is SQIVND (reference sequence). The germline V and J ends were trimmed by 5 bases and 5 bases, with 9 bases remaining between them. The CDR3 DNA sequence: TGTGCCAGTAGTTCAATCGGTACTGAAGCTTTCTTT. Encoded protein: CASSSIGTEAFF. Looking up the rest from reference TRBV19 and TRBJ1-1 gives the full variable domain: DGGITQSPKYLFRKEGQNVTLSCEQNLNHDAMYWYRQDPGQGLRLIYYSQIVNDFQKGDIAEGYSVSREKKESFPLTVTSAQKNPTAFYLCASSSIGTEAFFGQGTRLTVV.

The V call is TRBV28, the J call TRBJ1-2; 7 bases are shared with TRBD1. CDR3 size: 12 residues. The germline V gene has CDR1 MDHEN and CDR2 SYDVKM. Trimming at V came to 6 bases and at J to 8 bases, leaving 6 bases not matched to a gene. CDR3 protein: CASRTGNRGYTF. DNA of the CDR3: TGTGCCAGCAGGACAGGGAACAGGGGCTACACCTTC.